This T cell receptor (beta chain) was obtained from a study of blood T cell repertoires in COVID-19. Sequencing used immunoSEQ multiplex PCR; TCRdb keeps in-frame clones, though not all of them. Among some 98,000 clones listed, approximately 80% were seen once. This CDR3 spans 15 amino acids. The germline V gene encodes CDR1 GTSNPN and CDR2 SVGIG (reference sequence). The V end lost 3 bases, the J end lost 4 bases, and 18 bases lay between the germline ends. The source material was peripheral blood. This chain uses TRBV30 with TRBJ1-1; D is perhaps TRBD1 (6 bases). The TCR was taken from a man between 70 and 80 years old with active or convalescent COVID-19. This CDR3 reads CAWRGSWTRGTEAFF. Here the CDR3 DNA reads TGTGCCTGGAGAGGCTCGTGGACCAGGGGCACTGAAGCTTTCTTT. The complete variable domain, with remaining parts taken from reference TRBV30 and TRBJ1-1, reads SQTIHQWPATLVQPVGSPLSLECTVEGTSNPNLYWYRQAAGRGLQLLFYSVGIGQISSEVPQNLSASRPQDRQFILSSKKLLLSDSGFYLCAWRGSWTRGTEAFFGQGTRLTVV.